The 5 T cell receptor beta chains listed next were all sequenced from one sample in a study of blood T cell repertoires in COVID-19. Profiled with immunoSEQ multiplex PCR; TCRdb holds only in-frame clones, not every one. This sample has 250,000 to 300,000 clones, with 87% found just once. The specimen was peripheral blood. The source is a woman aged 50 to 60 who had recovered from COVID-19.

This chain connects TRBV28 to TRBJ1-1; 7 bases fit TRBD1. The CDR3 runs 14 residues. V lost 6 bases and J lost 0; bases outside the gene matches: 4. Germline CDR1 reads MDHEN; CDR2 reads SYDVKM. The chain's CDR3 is CASRSGQLNTEAFF. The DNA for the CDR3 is TGTGCCAGCAGGTCGGGACAGTTGAACACTGAAGCTTTCTTT.

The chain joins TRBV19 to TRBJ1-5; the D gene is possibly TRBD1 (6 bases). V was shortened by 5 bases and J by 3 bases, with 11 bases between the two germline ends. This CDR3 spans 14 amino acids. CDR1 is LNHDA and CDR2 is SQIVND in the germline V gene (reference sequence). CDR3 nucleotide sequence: TGTGCCAGTAGTCAGCAGGGGTTCAATCAGCCCCAGCATTTT. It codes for CASSQQGFNQPQHF.

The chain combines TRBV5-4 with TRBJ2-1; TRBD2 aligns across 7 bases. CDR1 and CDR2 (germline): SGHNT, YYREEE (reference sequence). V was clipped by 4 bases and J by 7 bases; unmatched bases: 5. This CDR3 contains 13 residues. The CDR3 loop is CASSRLARNEQFF. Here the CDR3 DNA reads TGTGCCAGCAGCCGACTAGCCCGTAATGAGCAGTTCTTC.

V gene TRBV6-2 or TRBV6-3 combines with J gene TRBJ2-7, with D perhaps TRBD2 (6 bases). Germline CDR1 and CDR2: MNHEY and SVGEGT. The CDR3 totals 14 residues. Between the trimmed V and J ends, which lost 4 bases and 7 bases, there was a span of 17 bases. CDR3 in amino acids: CASSSSGRSEEQYF. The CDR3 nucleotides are TGTGCCAGCAGTTCGTCCGGGAGATCGGAGGAGCAGTACTTC.

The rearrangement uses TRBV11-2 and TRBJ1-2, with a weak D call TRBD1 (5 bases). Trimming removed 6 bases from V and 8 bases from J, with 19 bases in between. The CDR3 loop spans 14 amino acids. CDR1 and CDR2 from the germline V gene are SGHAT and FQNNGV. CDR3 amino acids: CASSFSGTWGGYTF. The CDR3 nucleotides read TGTGCCAGCAGTTTTTCCGGGACTTGGGGCGGCTACACCTTC.